This TCR beta chain stems from a study of PD-1 blockade in classical Hodgkin lymphoma. For the study at large: With a 2-week interval, patients received intravenous nivolumab at 3 mg/kg.

Study-wide results and limits: Why the repertoires differ is still unclear, perhaps disease activity or prior therapy. Excluded were patients who started nivolumab under 1 year after ASCT, a group that had lower diversity. Relative to healthy donors, newly diagnosed patients reportedly had lower baseline TCR diversity, which was reported as lower still in relapsed/refractory patients.

Each patient relapsed following autologous stem cell transplantation, and prior brentuximab vedotin exposure differed. The CDR3 consists of 11 residues. V lost 4 bases and J lost 10; bases outside the gene matches: 3. Germline lookup yields CDR1 MNHEY and CDR2 SVGAGI. Of note for this clone: Antigen: not known.

The assay was immunoSEQ multiplex PCR, and TCRdb's table has in-frame clones only and misses some. Altogether about 75,000 clones are present, 90% to 95% being singletons, with the ten largest covering more than 6.5%. The sample in question was peripheral blood mononuclear cells (PBMCs), obtained at baseline. The sequence derives from a human donor with classical Hodgkin lymphoma. The V call is TRBV6-5, the J call TRBJ1-2; 7 bases fit TRBD1. CDR3 bases: TGTGCCAGCAGTTTTGAGGGGGCCTACACCTTC. This translates into CASSFEGAYTF.